This record looks at one T cell receptor (beta chain) sequence and its context. Its antigen target is currently unknown. The record has no base qualities; no much larger clone is one base away. These data come from a study of Graves' ophthalmopathy and Graves' hyperthyroidism (dated 2018 in TCRdb). Regarding the study in general: Peripheral blood was collected before any treatment was given, at the time of initial diagnosis. To explore V-J signatures that distinguish ophthalmopathy from hyperthyroidism, a discovery set of more than 90 patients was enrolled, made up of roughly 41 with ophthalmopathy and 55 to 65 with stable hyperthyroidism. An independent validation cohort comprised 18 hyperthyroidism patients and 15 to 17 patients who later progressed from hyperthyroidism to ophthalmopathy. In total, 135 blood samples were TCR-sequenced: some 40 ophthalmopathy, approximately 80 hyperthyroidism and about 17 hyperthyroidism-to-ophthalmopathy patients. Following sampling, methimazole starting at 30 mg daily was administered to hyperthyroidism patients, and high-dose intravenous methylprednisolone was administered to ophthalmopathy patients. TCR beta repertoire signatures were used to distinguish Graves' ophthalmopathy from Graves' hyperthyroidism and to predict progression to ophthalmopathy. In six hyperthyroidism patients, the T-cell repertoire of thyroid tissue was compared with the T-cell repertoire of blood.

For repertoire sequencing, the TCR beta CDR3 regions were amplified from RNA transcripts. A first-round RT-PCR used HTBI primers with the Qiagen OneStep RT-PCR kit, followed by a second-round multiplex PCR, size selection and purification. Libraries were sequenced paired-end with 100 bp reads on an Illumina HiSeq2000. From the authors' description of their analysis: SOAPnuke was used to process the reads, removing any read that contained adapters or uncalled bases, had a mean Phred below 15, or lacked an exact match to the constant primer or identifier. COPE v1.2.5 was used to merge the high-quality paired reads. Clonotypes were defined as unique nucleotide sequences and were aligned to IMGT TRB V, D and J references using MiTCR v1.1. Analysis was restricted to V-J combinations with a frequency above 0.0001, which covered roughly 99% of repertoires. For each V-J combination, a TCR clonal expansion and chaos score was defined as F50 clonal expansion divided by the chaos observed in the TCRdist matrix. Welch's t-statistics and random forest were used to narrow the features down to over ten V-J combinations, which were then fed into a naive Bayes classifier. The similarity between thyroid and blood repertoires was quantified using the Morisita-Horn index. TCRdb reanalyzed the raw reads on its own, using fastp at Q25 for trimming and MiXCR for clone calling, and kept in-frame beta chains. Rows with one shared CDR3 protein collapse into an entry with the most common genes and DNA. The V and J calls here are based on TCRdb, not the publication. Here the sample has 340,000 or so distinct CDR3 sequences; roughly 15% occur a single time. The ten largest clones add up to 12% of the sample.

From its cysteine to its phenylalanine, the CDR3 spans 13 amino acids. Only the CDR3 DNA stays, 39 bases, in frame from base 1. CDR1 DFQATT and CDR2 SNEGSKA were looked up in the germline V gene (reference sequence). Ophthalmopathy patients had moderately to severely active disease, Clinical Activity Score of at least 3, NOSPECS grade of at least 4, and disease duration under 3 months. Patients with other autoimmune diseases, uncontrolled infections, pregnancy or lactation were excluded. Clinical symptoms, serum thyroxine, TRAb, thyroid ultrasound and orbital computed tomography formed the basis of the diagnosis. PBMCs were isolated from approximately 10 ml of fresh peripheral blood by Ficoll-Paque density gradient centrifugation. Total RNA was extracted with Trizol reagent and quality-checked on an Agilent 2100 Bioanalyzer. Study-wide conclusions, independent of this receptor: No statistical method was used to predetermine the sample size, and group allocation was not hidden from the investigators. Among expanded thyroid clonotypes with frequency above 0.001, most also showed up in blood, which suggests that blood repertoires may reflect the thyroid immune response. The 13-signature model separated ophthalmopathy from stable hyperthyroidism with 85% to 90% sensitivity and 81.08% specificity in cross-validation, and 80%/75% in the test set. In validation, the model predicted ophthalmopathy progression with less than 71% sensitivity and 72.22% specificity; some twelve predicted patients were CT-confirmed with GO in a median of approximately 6.5 months.

This TCR derives from an adult man with Graves' ophthalmopathy. This receptor chain uses TRBV20-1 and TRBJ2-7, with no reliable assignment of the D segment. The J call may be in error: the DNA end matches TRBJ2-1 better. Sequences were obtained from peripheral blood. The bases read TGCAGCGGCTCGTTCGAAAGCTCCTACGAGCAGTTCTTC. This encodes CSGSFESSYEQFF.